These 3 T cell receptor beta chains were all obtained from the same sample, sequenced in a study of T-cell reconstitution after alpha-beta-depleted transplantation in children. Preparing the TCRbeta library involved the use of unique molecular identifiers. TCRdb redid the calling of the PCR reads with MiXCR, one entry per CDR3 protein. The sample yields almost 600,000 distinct CDR3 sequences, roughly 30% seen once. The sequencing here drew on PBMCs, taken before TCRalphabeta/CD19-depleted stem cell transplant. The receptors were gathered from a boy younger than two with Wiskott-Aldrich syndrome, due to receive a stem cell transplant.

The sample holds a few counts of this clonotype. The genes are TRBV6-1 and TRBJ2-3, with TRBD2 identical over 9 bases. Germline values: CDR1 MNHNS, CDR2 SASEGT. This CDR3 is built from 15 residues. V was pared by 8 bases and J by 0 bases, with 6 bases of the junction left unmatched. The CDR3 loop is CASAQREVSTDTQYF. For the CDR3, the DNA is TGTGCCAGCGCACAGCGGGAGGTTAGCACAGATACGCAGTATTTT.

The J gene is TRBJ1-1, the V gene TRBV11-1; 9 positions agree with TRBD1. The ends lost 1 base at V and 4 bases at J; junction bases unmatched: 4. CDR3 size: 15 residues. Germline assignment: CDR1 SGHAT and CDR2 FQDESV (reference sequence). CDR3 nucleotides: TGTGCCAGCAGCTTAGACAGGGGGCGCGGCACTGAAGCTTTCTTT. It codes for CASSLDRGRGTEAFF.

This clonotype was counted a few times. V and J are TRBV29-1 and TRBJ2-4; perhaps TRBD1 as D (5 bases). The CDR3 runs 14 residues. The V end lost 3 bases, the J end lost 0 bases, and 9 bases lay between the germline ends. Germline-derived CDR1 and CDR2 are SQVTM and ANQGSEA. The CDR3 reads CSVEQGIAKNIQYF. In nucleotides, the CDR3 is TGCAGCGTTGAGCAGGGAATAGCCAAAAACATTCAGTACTTC. The full variable domain, rest sourced from reference TRBV29-1 and TRBJ2-4, is SAVISQKPSRDICQRGTSLTIQCQVDSQVTMMFWYRQQPGQSLTLIATANQGSEATYESGFVIDKFPISRPNLTFSTLTVSNMSPEDSSIYLCSVEQGIAKNIQYFGAGTRLSVL.